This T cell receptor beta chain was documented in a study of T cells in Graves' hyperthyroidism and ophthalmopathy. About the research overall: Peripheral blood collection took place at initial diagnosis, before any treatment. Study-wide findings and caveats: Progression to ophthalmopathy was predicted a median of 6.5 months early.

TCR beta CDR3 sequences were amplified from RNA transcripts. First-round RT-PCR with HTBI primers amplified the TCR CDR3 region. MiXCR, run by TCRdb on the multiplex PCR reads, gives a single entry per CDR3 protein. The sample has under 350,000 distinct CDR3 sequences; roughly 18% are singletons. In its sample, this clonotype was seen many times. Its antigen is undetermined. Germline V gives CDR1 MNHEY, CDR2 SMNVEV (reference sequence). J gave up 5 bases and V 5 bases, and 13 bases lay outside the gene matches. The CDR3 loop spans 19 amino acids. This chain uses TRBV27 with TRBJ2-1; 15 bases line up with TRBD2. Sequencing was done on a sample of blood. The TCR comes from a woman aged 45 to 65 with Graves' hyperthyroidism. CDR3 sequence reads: CASSGGLAGGDSPHNEQFF. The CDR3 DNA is TGTGCCAGCAGTGGGGGACTAGCGGGGGGCGACAGTCCCCACAATGAGCAGTTCTTC.